The rows below give T cell receptor beta chains drawn from one sample of a study of glioma-infiltrating T cells after dendritic cell vaccination. The assay was immunoSEQ multiplex PCR, and TCRdb's table has in-frame clones only and misses some. The table shows about 73,000 clones, with roughly 82% occurring only once. Sequenced material: blood, taken before dendritic cell vaccination. These receptors were collected from a human donor with glioblastoma. The CDR3 runs from the conserved cysteine through the conserved F or W. D genes are given only for firm matches.

>-|TRBJ1-5|TRBV19
TGTGCCAGTAGTATAGTAGGGGGTTATAGCAATCAGCCCCAGCATTTT
CASSIVGGYSNQPQHF
>-|TRBJ2-7|TRBV18
TGTGCCAGCTCACCGGCGGAGGTGAGATCCTACGAGCAGTACTTC
CASSPAEVRSYEQYF
>-|TRBJ1-1|TRBV10-2
TGCGCCAGCAGAGACAGGAACACTGAAGCTTTCTTT
CASRDRNTEAFF
>TRBD1|TRBJ2-7|TRBV6-5
TGTGCCAGCAGTCCGACAGGGGGCAAGCAGTACTTC
CASSPTGGKQYF
>TRBD1|TRBJ2-1|TRBV2
TGTGCCAGCAGTTGGGGACAGGGAACGAACAATGAGCAGTTCTTC
CASSWGQGTNNEQFF
>-|TRBJ2-3|TRBV6-5
TGTGCCAGCAGACCTTCAGGGGAGGGTACAGATACGCAGTATTTT
CASRPSGEGTDTQYF
>-|TRBJ1-3|TRBV11-2
TGTGCCAGCAGCCCAATCGACAGGATTGGAAACACCATATATTTT
CASSPIDRIGNTIYF
>TRBD1|TRBJ1-1|TRBV5-4
TGTGCCAGCAGCCCTAATATCGGACAGGGGGGGACTGAAGCTTTCTTT
CASSPNIGQGGTEAFF
>-|TRBJ1-2|TRBV18
TGTGCCAGCTCACCAGGGAAGGACTTCTATGGCTACACCTTC
CASSPGKDFYGYTF
>-|TRBJ2-1|TRBV6-1
TGTGCCAGCACCCCCCGGGGCAGGGGGGACAATGAGCAGTTCTTC
CASTPRGRGDNEQFF
>TRBD1|TRBJ2-5|TRBV7-6
TGTGCCAGCAGCCAAGGACAGGGTCAAGAGACCCAGTACTTC
CASSQGQGQETQYF